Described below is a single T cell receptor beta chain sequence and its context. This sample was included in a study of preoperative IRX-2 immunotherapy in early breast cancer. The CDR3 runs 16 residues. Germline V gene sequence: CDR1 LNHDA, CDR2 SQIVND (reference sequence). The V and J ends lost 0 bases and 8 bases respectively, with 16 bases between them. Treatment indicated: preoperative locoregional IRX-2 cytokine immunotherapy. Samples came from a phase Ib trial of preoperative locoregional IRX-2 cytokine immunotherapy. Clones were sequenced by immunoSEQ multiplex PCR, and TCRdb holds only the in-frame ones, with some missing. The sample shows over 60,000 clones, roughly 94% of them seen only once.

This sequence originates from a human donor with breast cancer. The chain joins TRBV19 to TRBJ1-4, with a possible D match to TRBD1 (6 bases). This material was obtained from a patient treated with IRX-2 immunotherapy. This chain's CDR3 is CASSIDLRGASEKLFF. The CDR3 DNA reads TGTGCCAGTAGTATAGATCTACGGGGGGCGTCGGAAAAACTGTTTTTT. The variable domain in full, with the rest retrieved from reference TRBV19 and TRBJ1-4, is DGGITQSPKYLFRKEGQNVTLSCEQNLNHDAMYWYRQDPGQGLRLIYYSQIVNDFQKGDIAEGYSVSREKKESFPLTVTSAQKNPTAFYLCASSIDLRGASEKLFFGSGTQLSVL.